This T cell receptor (beta chain) was found in a study of blood T cell repertoires in COVID-19. For the study at large: Samples of COVID-19 (acute and convalescent) were obtained from the United States, Italy and Spain.

Produced via immunoSEQ multiplex PCR; TCRdb's table is partial and in-frame only. Found here are some 150,000 clones, 80% to 85% of them singletons; the top ten hold around 15%. This clone was observed a handful of times. Germline loops: CDR1 SGHTA, CDR2 FQGNSA. With 5 bases clipped from V and 4 bases from J, the junction kept 9 bases outside the gene matches. The CDR3 totals 15 residues. The receptor was isolated from a woman between 65 and 79 years old with COVID-19, enrolled during active disease. The chain uses TRBV7-2 and TRBJ1-2, with TRBD1 identical over 8 bases. The sample taken for sequencing was peripheral blood. The CDR3 sequence: CASSPQGALSYGYTF. CDR3 coding DNA: TGTGCCAGCAGCCCCCAGGGGGCGCTTAGCTATGGCTACACCTTC.